Listed here is a single TCR beta chain. The antigen it recognizes is unknown. The sample belongs to a study of cytomegalovirus exposure and HLA in healthy donors (dated by TCRdb to about 2017). About the investigation overall: In an earlier analysis of under 750 of the donors, 276 Gb of sequence data and 120 million or so unique TCR beta sequences from some 170 million T cells were reported. About 320 gigabases of sequencing data and tens of millions of unique TCR sequences were included in an early release covering roughly 700 HLA-typed donors. Among the roughly 400 genotyped donors, about 85% belonged to the genetic ancestry cluster associated with self-reported Caucasian donors. The study was designed to test whether signatures of past pathogen exposure could be identified by cataloging public T cell receptors. The T cell repertoires of 550 to 850 subjects were profiled by immunosequencing and related to cytomegalovirus serostatus. A separate validation cohort of over 95 different subjects was used in addition to the roughly 670-subject first cohort. To predict cytomegalovirus infection status, the study combined high-throughput TCR immunosequencing, statistical association of individual TCRs with disease status, and machine learning. A later analysis re-examined previously published TCR beta repertoires from roughly 720 donors and added high-resolution HLA genotyping to investigate patterns of TCR occurrence. In the later analysis, no new phenotypic data were used to find candidate immune exposures; instead, reliance was placed on TCR beta sequences and their occurrence across donors. To decide whether each TCR beta V gene segment behaved as functional or pseudogenic, an earlier analysis of approximately 620 of the donors relied on high-throughput TCR beta sequencing. Donor age, sex, ethnicity and CMV serostatus were compiled alongside the repertoire data. Genome-wide SNP genotypes for about 55% of the roughly 670 donors were used in a later genetic analysis, which treated that subset as a discovery cohort. All discovery cohort repertoires had been generated using a single sequencing platform. HLA typing included class I and class II loci at four-digit resolution. The number of typed donors differed by locus: about 620-640 for A, B, C, DRB1 and DQB1; approximately 540 for DQA1; some 610 for DPA1; and approximately 450 for DPB1. Five DR-DQ haplotypes were handled as single units for association and clustering because linkage in the cohort was strong. On average, around 200,000 unique TCR beta nucleotide sequences were sequenced per donor among roughly 430 genotyped donors of the cohort, with roughly 20% of those sequences being non-productive.

Reading the germline V gene gives CDR1 MNHEY and CDR2 SVGAGI. The CDR3 covers 14 residues, taking in both the cysteine and the phenylalanine. Solely the CDR3 DNA is kept, with 42 bases framed from the first base. A distance of 14 bases separates the germline ends of V and J, which lose 2 bases and 7 bases respectively. The cohort was made up of around 720 healthy bone marrow donors. All cohort members were sampled while nominally healthy, although unrecorded immune exposures were likely present. The donor tested CMV seronegative and was one of the 352 seronegative cohort members. Each donor provided a peripheral blood sample, and peripheral blood mononuclear cells were used for TCR beta sequencing. The Qiagen DNeasy Blood Extraction Kit was used to extract genomic DNA from the blood cell samples. Broad study findings and their caveats: Correlated functional status among segregating V segments might reflect linkage disequilibrium, but an unknown experimental factor could not be ruled out. Across donors, most TCR sequences were observed very rarely, whereas some public TCRs were present in many individuals. Compared with the 666-donor mean, donors in an Asian-associated ancestry cluster had fewer N-insertions in productive TCRs, according to a later genetic analysis. In a later analysis, several top co-occurrence clusters were reported to appear linked to parvovirus B19, influenza, CMV and Epstein-Barr virus. In a later analysis, HLA-associated TCR beta chains showed more clonal expansion and lower generation probabilities than non-associated chains that were equally common. The authors suggested that the approach could potentially be generalized to other disease states and immunological phenotypes. A cluster of highly shared sequence variants was judged likely to be a technical artifact of the sequencing pipeline. In an earlier analysis of approximately 600 of the donors, most TCR beta V segments were observed in productive rearrangements about 87% or about 30% of the time, broadly matching IMGT annotations. According to a later analysis, TCR association rates differed among HLA loci, with DRB1 alleles showing the most associated TCRs and HLA-C alleles showing the fewest. The only immune exposure information available for the cohort was CMV serostatus. The 87-base-pair reads could not distinguish some IMGT-functional V segments, including TRBV6-2 and TRBV6-3, so those segments were excluded. Sequencing depth was assumed to be roughly uniform across donors in the presence/absence analyses, though that assumption may not hold. HLA typing was unavailable for some donors at each locus, so association tests used only the typed subset. In vitro tests confirmed that three of the cytomegalovirus-associated TCR beta chains recognize cytomegalovirus antigens. The cohort was sequenced for TCR beta chains only, and without alpha or paired-chain data the features that could be detected were limited. When HLA alleles, especially DR and DQ, strongly co-occurred, TCR associations were difficult to assign to individual alleles. Most CMV-associated TCR beta chains appeared to be HLA-restricted in a later analysis, and the HLA associations seemed to be driven largely by CMV exposure. The earlier analysis of nearly 600 of the donors excluded about 16 rarely observed V segments, including chromosome 9 orphons, because counts were too low. At a false discovery rate of 0.05, a later analysis linked about 16,000 TCR beta sequences to specific HLA alleles. The study gave a list of 150 to 200 TCR beta chains associated with cytomegalovirus. A further reported finding was that TCR beta sequences accurately predicted the HLA-A and HLA-B alleles for most subjects in the first cohort. The classifier was reported to diagnose cytomegalovirus status with high specificity and sensitivity in both the original cohort and the validation cohort. In a later genetic analysis, a missense DCLRE1C variant was associated with V-gene and J-gene trimming of TCR beta chains, and the association was replicated in an independent cohort.

The method was the immunoSEQ multiplex PCR assay. A mixture of 60 forward primers for TCR Vbeta segments and 13 reverse primers for TCR Jbeta segments was used in the multiplex PCR. A multiplex PCR assay on genomic DNA amplified the CDR3 region of rearranged TCR beta genes. On the Illumina HiSeq System, the amplified TCR beta libraries were sequenced as 87-base-pair reads. Concerning the study's data processing: In a later analysis, tens of millions of unique TCR beta chains were counted across the 500 to 850 repertoires, and roughly 9.9 million of these chains were shared by at least two donors. To remove PCR and sequencing errors, raw reads were error-corrected and collapsed into unique sequences using a nearest-neighbor algorithm that merged closely related sequences. To assign V, D and J gene segments, CDR3 sequences were aligned to IMGT reference sequences. For a sequence to be retained, a match of at least six nucleotides was required to both a V gene segment and a J gene segment. A rearrangement counted as productive if the CDR3 had no stop codons and remained in frame with V and J, and every other rearrangement counted as non-productive. CDR3 was defined by IMGT convention, running from the second conserved V-encoded cysteine to the conserved J-encoded phenylalanine. The earlier analysis of about 610 of the donors excluded sequences that lacked an unambiguous match to a single V gene segment. In an earlier analysis of 587 of the donors, V segments were called functional above 56.7% productive rearrangements and were called segregating when the between-donor standard deviation exceeded 5%. A statistical classification framework was built to diagnose cytomegalovirus status from the catalog of TCR beta chain sequences. A later analysis assigned V and J genes by comparing TCR nucleotide sequences with IMGT/GENE-DB human TR gene sequences. Using the TCRdist pipeline, a later analysis assigned CDR3 sequences along with most-parsimonious VDJ recombination scenarios. In a later analysis, each TCR beta chain was defined by its CDR3 amino acid sequence together with its V-gene family, and reads lacking a unique V-gene family were excluded. A later analysis removed over 500 highly shared, low-generation-probability nucleotide sequences to deal with suspected cross-contamination and a sequencing artifact. In a later analysis, a clonal expansion index for each public chain was calculated from normalized within-repertoire ranks of inferred template counts. Generation probabilities in a later analysis came from a VDJ recombination model fitted to out-of-frame rearrangements, and those results were checked against IGoR. In a later analysis, TCR-TCR, TCR-HLA and TCR-CMV co-occurrence was scored with hypergeometric tests, and a repertoire-size bias correction was applied to TCR pairs. In a later analysis, false discovery rates were estimated by permuting HLA or CMV assignments 20 times. A later analysis grouped co-occurring TCRs with DBSCAN, adding TCRdist sequence similarity when clustering within HLA-allele-positive subsets. For co-occurrence clustering, repertoires with fewer than 30,000 or more than 120,000 public chains were excluded, along with several repertoires with anomalous nucleotide sharing. Not all clones reach the TCRdb copy of this immuneACCESS table, which keeps in-frame sequences only. Checked studies attribute under half of the gap to unresolved V genes and leave the rest unexplained. The D gene and trimming were derived from the DNA, and the V and J assignments and clone size from that table. The sample table holds tens of thousands of clones. The leading ten clones occupy 2% to 2.5% of the sample.

Sequenced sample: PBMCs. This TCR was recovered from a woman in her 40s in good health and CMV-seronegative. This chain is built from TRBV6-5 and TRBJ1-2; the D region possibly corresponds to TRBD1 (6 bases align). DNA sequence: TGTGCCAGCAGTTACGGAGGCAGGGGAACTGGCTACACCTTC. This codes for CASSYGGRGTGYTF.